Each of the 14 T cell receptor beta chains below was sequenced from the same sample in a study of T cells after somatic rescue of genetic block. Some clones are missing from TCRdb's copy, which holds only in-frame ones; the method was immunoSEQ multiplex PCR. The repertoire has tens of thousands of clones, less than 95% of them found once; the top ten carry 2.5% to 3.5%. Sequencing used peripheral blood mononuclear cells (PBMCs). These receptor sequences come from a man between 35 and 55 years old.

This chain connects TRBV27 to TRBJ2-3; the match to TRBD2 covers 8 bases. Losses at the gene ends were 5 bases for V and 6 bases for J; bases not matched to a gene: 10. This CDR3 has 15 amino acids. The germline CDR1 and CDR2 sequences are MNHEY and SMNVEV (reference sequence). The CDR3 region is CASSTWTSSEDTQYF. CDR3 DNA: TGTGCCAGCAGTACTTGGACTAGCAGTGAGGATACGCAGTATTTT.

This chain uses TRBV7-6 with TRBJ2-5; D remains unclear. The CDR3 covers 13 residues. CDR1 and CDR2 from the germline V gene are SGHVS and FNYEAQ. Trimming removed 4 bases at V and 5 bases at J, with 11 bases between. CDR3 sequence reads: CASSSRRRETQYF. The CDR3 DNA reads TGTGCCAGCAGCTCCAGGAGACGGGAGACCCAGTACTTC.

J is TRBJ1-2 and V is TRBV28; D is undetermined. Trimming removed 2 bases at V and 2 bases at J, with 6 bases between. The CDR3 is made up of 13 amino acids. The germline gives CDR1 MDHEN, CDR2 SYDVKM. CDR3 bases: TGTGCCAGCAGTTTAGGGCAGAACTATGGCTACACCTTC. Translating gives CASSLGQNYGYTF.

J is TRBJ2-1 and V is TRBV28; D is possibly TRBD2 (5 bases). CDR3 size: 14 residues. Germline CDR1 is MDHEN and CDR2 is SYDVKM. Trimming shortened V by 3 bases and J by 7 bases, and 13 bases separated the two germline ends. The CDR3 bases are TGTGCCAGCAGTTTTCGGAGGCGCCAGAATGAGCAGTTCTTC. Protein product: CASSFRRRQNEQFF.

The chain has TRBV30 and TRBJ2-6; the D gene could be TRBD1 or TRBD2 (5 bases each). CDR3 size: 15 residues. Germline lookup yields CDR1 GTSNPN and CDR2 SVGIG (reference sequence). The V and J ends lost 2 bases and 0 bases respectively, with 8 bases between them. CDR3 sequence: CAWSSGGSGANVLTF. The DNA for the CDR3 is TGTGCCTGGAGTAGTGGGGGCTCTGGGGCCAACGTCCTGACTTTC.

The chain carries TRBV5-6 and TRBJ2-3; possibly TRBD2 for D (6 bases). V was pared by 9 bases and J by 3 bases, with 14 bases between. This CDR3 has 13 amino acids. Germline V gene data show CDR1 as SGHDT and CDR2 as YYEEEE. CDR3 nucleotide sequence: TGTGCCACCGGAGGGCGCGCGACAGATACGCAGTATTTT. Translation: CATGGRATDTQYF.

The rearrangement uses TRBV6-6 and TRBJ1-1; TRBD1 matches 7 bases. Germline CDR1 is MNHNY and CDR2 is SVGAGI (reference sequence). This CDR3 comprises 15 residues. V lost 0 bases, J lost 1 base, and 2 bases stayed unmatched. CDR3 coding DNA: TGTGCCAGCAGTTACTCGACAGGGAGGAACACTGAAGCTTTCTTT. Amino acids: CASSYSTGRNTEAFF.

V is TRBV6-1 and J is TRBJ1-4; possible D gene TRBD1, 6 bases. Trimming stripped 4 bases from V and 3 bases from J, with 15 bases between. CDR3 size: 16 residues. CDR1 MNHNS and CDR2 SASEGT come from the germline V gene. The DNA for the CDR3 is TGTGCCAGCAGTGGCCCAGGGGCGCGAGCTAATGAAAAACTGTTTTTT. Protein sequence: CASSGPGARANEKLFF.

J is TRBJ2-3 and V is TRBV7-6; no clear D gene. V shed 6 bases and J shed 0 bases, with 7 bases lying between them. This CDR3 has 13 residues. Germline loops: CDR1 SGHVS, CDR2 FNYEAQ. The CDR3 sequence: CASRGPSTDTQYF. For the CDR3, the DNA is TGTGCCAGCAGGGGTCCTAGCACAGATACGCAGTATTTT.

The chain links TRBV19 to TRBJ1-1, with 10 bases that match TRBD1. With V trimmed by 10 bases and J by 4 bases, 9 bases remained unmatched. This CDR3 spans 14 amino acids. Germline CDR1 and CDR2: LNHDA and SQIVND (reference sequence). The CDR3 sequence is CATEDRGRGTEAFF. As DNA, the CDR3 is TGTGCCACTGAAGACAGGGGGCGCGGCACTGAAGCTTTCTTT.

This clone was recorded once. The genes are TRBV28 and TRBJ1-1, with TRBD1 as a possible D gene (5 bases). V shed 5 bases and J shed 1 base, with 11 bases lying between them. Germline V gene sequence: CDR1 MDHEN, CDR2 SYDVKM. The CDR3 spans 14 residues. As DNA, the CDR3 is TGTGCCAGCAGTCCGGGACCCTCGAACACTGAAGCTTTCTTT. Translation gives CASSPGPSNTEAFF.

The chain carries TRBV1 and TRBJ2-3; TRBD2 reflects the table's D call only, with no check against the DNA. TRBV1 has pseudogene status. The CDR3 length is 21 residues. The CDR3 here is CTSSQPPPPSGGFTSTDTQYF. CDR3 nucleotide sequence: TGCACCAGCAGCCAACCCCCTCCCCCCAGCGGGGGGTTCACTAGCACAGATACGCAGTATTTT.

CDR3 coding DNA: TGTGCCAGCAGCGACCGACAGGGCCATGAGCAGTTCTTC. Protein: CASSDRQGHEQFF. The chain is built from TRBV7-2 and TRBJ2-1; 7 bases fit TRBD1. Germline V lookup: CDR1 SGHTA, CDR2 FQGNSA. The CDR3 is made up of 13 amino acids. Trimming took 5 bases from V and 8 from J; bases not matched to a gene: 6.

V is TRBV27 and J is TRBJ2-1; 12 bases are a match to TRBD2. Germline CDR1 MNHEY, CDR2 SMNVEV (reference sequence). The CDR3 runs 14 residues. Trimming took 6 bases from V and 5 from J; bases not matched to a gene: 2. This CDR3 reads CASSRTSGNNEQFF. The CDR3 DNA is TGTGCCAGCAGCCGGACTAGCGGGAACAATGAGCAGTTCTTC.